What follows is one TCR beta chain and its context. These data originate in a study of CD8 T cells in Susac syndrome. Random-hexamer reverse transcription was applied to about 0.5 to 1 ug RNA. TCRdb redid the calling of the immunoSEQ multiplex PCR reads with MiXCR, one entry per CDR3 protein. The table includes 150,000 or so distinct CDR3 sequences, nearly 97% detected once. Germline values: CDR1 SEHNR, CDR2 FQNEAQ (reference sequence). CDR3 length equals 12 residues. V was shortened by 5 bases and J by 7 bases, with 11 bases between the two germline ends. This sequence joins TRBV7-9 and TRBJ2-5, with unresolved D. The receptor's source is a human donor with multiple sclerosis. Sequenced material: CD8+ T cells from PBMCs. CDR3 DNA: TGTGCCAGCAGCGCTGCCTGGGGGACCCAGTACTTC. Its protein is CASSAAWGTQYF.